This TCR beta chain was observed in a study of cytomegalovirus exposure and HLA in healthy donors. Germline CDR1 is LNHDA and CDR2 is SQIVND (reference sequence). This CDR3 contains 17 residues. V was shortened by 1 base and J by 0 bases, with 13 bases between the two germline ends. This clone turned up a few times. The antigen remains unidentified. Findings and limits, study-wide: Accurate HLA-A and HLA-B prediction from TCR beta sequences was reported for most subjects. Upon later analysis, TCR association rates were observed to vary by HLA locus, being highest for DRB1 and lowest for HLA-C.

These donors counted as nominally healthy when sampled, but unrecorded immune exposures were likely. PCR amplification relied on 60 Vbeta primers (plus 13 Jbeta primers). TCRdb's copy holds only in-frame clones and misses some; the assay was immunoSEQ multiplex PCR. The table records around 210,000 clones, approximately 78% of them present only once. The sample consisted of PBMCs. The sequence came from a middle-aged woman in good health and CMV-seronegative. The chain links TRBV19 to TRBJ2-1; TRBD1 is a possible D gene (6 bases). The CDR3 is CASSIARRGSSYNEQFF. As DNA, the CDR3 is TGTGCCAGTAGTATAGCCCGAAGGGGGAGCTCCTACAATGAGCAGTTCTTC. Full variable domain (outside the CDR3, taken from reference TRBV19 and TRBJ2-1): DGGITQSPKYLFRKEGQNVTLSCEQNLNHDAMYWYRQDPGQGLRLIYYSQIVNDFQKGDIAEGYSVSREKKESFPLTVTSAQKNPTAFYLCASSIARRGSSYNEQFFGPGTRLTVL.